This passage covers 7 T cell receptor beta chains from one sample sequenced in a study of T cell responses to AZD1222 COVID-19 vaccine. Only in-frame clones appear in the TCRdb table, and some are missing; sequencing was by immunoSEQ multiplex PCR. The sample consists of more than 95,000 clones, 86% of them appearing once. Specimen: peripheral blood, collected 28 days after the second dose of the MenACWY control vaccine. These receptors all come from an adult who received the MenACWY meningococcal vaccine as a control.

The chain carries TRBV14 and TRBJ2-3; 12 bases are a match to TRBD2. CDR3 length: 18 residues. Germline V gene sequence: CDR1 SGHDN, CDR2 FVKESK. V dropped 3 bases and J dropped 2; count of bases not matched to a gene: 9. The chain's CDR3 is CASSHRKLAGGLTDTQYF. The CDR3 DNA follows: TGTGCCAGCAGCCACCGAAAACTAGCGGGGGGCCTCACAGATACGCAGTATTTT.

V usage is TRBV5-1 and J usage is TRBJ2-7; D tentatively fits TRBD1 or TRBD2 (5 bases each). This CDR3 has 15 amino acids. Trimming removed 4 bases at V and 3 bases at J, with 17 bases between. The V gene's germline CDR1 is SGHRS and CDR2 YFSETQ. CDR3 protein: CASSPPRGRIYEQYF. The CDR3 DNA reads as TGCGCCAGCAGCCCCCCACGGGGCAGGATCTACGAGCAGTACTTC.

CDR3 protein: CASSSTEAGELFF. CDR3 DNA sequence: TGTGCCAGCAGCTCGACCGAGGCCGGGGAGCTGTTTTTT. The V and J genes are TRBV7-9 and TRBJ2-2; D gene uncertain. The length of the CDR3 is 13 residues. Germline V gives CDR1 SEHNR, CDR2 FQNEAQ (reference sequence). The V end was cut by 4 bases, the J end by 6 bases, with 9 bases between.

The V call is TRBV4-3, the J call TRBJ1-4; 8 positions match TRBD1. Germline CDR1 is LGHNA and CDR2 is YSLEER. V lost 0 bases, J lost 6 bases, and 9 bases stayed unmatched. The CDR3 spans 17 residues. In DNA, the CDR3 is TGCGCCAGCAGCCAAGAGGGGACAGGATTTTACGATGAAAAACTGTTTTTT. Translated, it gives CASSQEGTGFYDEKLFF.

This chain links TRBV7-3 with TRBJ2-1; 10 bases are shared with TRBD2. The CDR3 is 16 residues long. CDR1 is SGHTA, CDR2 FQGTGA, per germline. The J segment lost 6 bases and the V segment lost 0 bases, leaving 5 bases of the junction unmatched. The CDR3 region has the DNA TGTGCCAGCAGCTTAACTAGCGGGGGGTTCTTCAATGAGCAGTTCTTC. This sequence encodes CASSLTSGGFFNEQFF.

The rearrangement links TRBV10-3 to TRBJ2-1; D possibly matches TRBD1 or TRBD2 (5 bases each). The V gene's germline CDR1 is ENHRY and CDR2 SYGVKD. CDR3 size: 17 residues. V lost 0 bases, J lost 1 base, and 13 bases lay in between. The chain's CDR3 is CAISESGMGVSYNEQFF. For the CDR3, the DNA is TGTGCCATCAGTGAGTCTGGTATGGGGGTGTCCTACAATGAGCAGTTCTTC.

This clone occurred a few times. The gene calls are TRBV7-6 and TRBJ2-3; no definite D call. V shed 2 bases and J shed 2 bases, with 8 bases lying between them. This CDR3 is built from 14 residues. The germline CDR1 and CDR2 sequences are SGHVS and FNYEAQ. Here the CDR3 reads CASSLSSPTDTQYF. The CDR3 DNA reads as TGTGCCAGCAGCTTATCCTCTCCCACAGATACGCAGTATTTT.